These 17 T cell receptor beta chains share one sample of origin, sequenced in a study of T cells in Graves' hyperthyroidism and ophthalmopathy (dated by TCRdb to between 2017 and 2020). The library was produced with multiplex PCR. TCRdb records Illumina HiSeq 2000 as the sequencer. TCR beta CDR3 regions were amplified from RNA transcripts. The TCR CDR3 was subjected to a first round of RT-PCR using the HTBI primer set and the Qiagen OneStep RT-PCR kit. TCRdb reprocessing: public reads trimmed at Q25 with fastp, clones called with MiXCR, in-frame beta chains kept. All rows with the same CDR3 protein become a single entry with the most common DNA and genes. This sample holds about 580,000 distinct CDR3 sequences; 11% to 15% were observed only once. Together, the top ten hold more than 4.5% of the sample. The specimen sequenced was blood. The receptor source for this set is a woman aged 25 to 45 with Graves' hyperthyroidism that later progressed to Graves' ophthalmopathy.

This clonotype was seen repeatedly, ten times or more. This chain uses TRBV30 with TRBJ2-7; TRBD1 is a possible D gene (7 bases). The CDR3 has 14 residues. V dropped 7 bases and J dropped 6 bases, with 22 bases sitting between them. Germline V gene data show CDR1 as GTSNPN and CDR2 as SVGIG (reference sequence). For the CDR3, the DNA is TGTGCCTCGAGGGTTGGAGGGGGCACTGGCGAGCAGTACTTC. This codes for CASRVGGGTGEQYF.

This clonotype was seen only a few times. The J gene is TRBJ1-2, the V gene TRBV9; 7 nucleotides agree with TRBD1. The CDR3 has 16 amino acids. Germline V gives CDR1 SGDLS, CDR2 YYNGEE. V lost 2 bases to trimming and J lost 6 bases; unmatched junction nucleotides: 13. This CDR3 reads CASSVLGGASSNGYTF. In nucleotides, the CDR3 is TGTGCCAGCAGCGTCCTAGGGGGCGCGAGTTCTAATGGCTACACCTTC. Looking up the rest from reference TRBV9 and TRBJ1-2 gives the full variable domain: DSGVTQTPKHLITATGQRVTLRCSPRSGDLSVYWYQQSLDQGLQFLIQYYNGEERAKGNILERFSAQQFPDLHSELNLSSLELGDSALYFCASSVLGGASSNGYTFGSGTRLTVV.

The rearrangement joins TRBV5-1 to TRBJ1-1; tentative D call: TRBD1 (5 bases). The CDR3 spans 14 residues. Germline-derived CDR1 and CDR2 are SGHRS and YFSETQ. V shed 2 bases and J shed 4 bases, with 12 bases lying between them. CDR3 in amino acids: CASSFLGGSTEAFF. CDR3 bases: TGCGCCAGCAGCTTTTTGGGGGGTTCCACTGAAGCTTTCTTT.

This clonotype has at least ten counts. CDR3 coding DNA: TGTGCCAGCAGACCACTAGCGGGAGGGAGAGCCTACAATGAGCAGTTCTTC. This gives the protein CASRPLAGGRAYNEQFF. The chain joins TRBV27 to TRBJ2-1; TRBD2 matches at 13 bases. Germline CDR1 reads MNHEY; CDR2 reads SMNVEV (reference sequence). V dropped 6 bases and J dropped 2; count of bases not matched to a gene: 7. This CDR3 contains 17 residues.

This clonotype showed up just once. V is TRBV9 and J is TRBJ1-5; TRBD1 might be the D (6 bases). CDR1 SGDLS and CDR2 YYNGEE come from the germline V gene. V shed 5 bases and J shed 1 base, with 16 bases lying between them. CDR3 length: 16 amino acids. CDR3 sequence: CASSRGGGGSNQPQHF. The CDR3, as DNA: TGTGCCAGCAGTAGGGGGGGAGGTGGGAGCAATCAGCCCCAGCATTTT.

This sequence joins TRBV7-9 and TRBJ2-4; D remains ambiguous. The V gene lost 1 base and the J gene lost 7 bases, with 11 bases spanning the gap. The CDR3 runs to 14 residues. Germline loops: CDR1 SEHNR, CDR2 FQNEAQ (reference sequence). The CDR3: CASSLEDGWNIQYF. The CDR3 DNA sequence: TGTGCCAGCAGCTTAGAGGACGGTTGGAACATTCAGTACTTC.

This clonotype was counted at least ten times. Here the CDR3 DNA reads TGTGCCAGCACTACCGGACTGTACCAAGAGACCCAGTACTTC. Translation: CASTTGLYQETQYF. The V call is TRBV12-3 or TRBV12-4, the J call TRBJ2-5; D might be TRBD2 (5 bases). V was clipped by 7 bases and J by 0 bases, with 12 bases between them. The CDR3 extends over 14 amino acids.

This clonotype was recorded at least ten times. One end of the junction varies from germline; a read error may be responsible. The chain recombines TRBV7-7 with TRBJ2-1; D unclear. Germline V gives CDR1 SSHAT, CDR2 FNYEAQ (reference sequence). CDR3 length: 15 residues. In DNA, the CDR3 is TGTGCTAGCAGCCTACTGGAGAGCTCCTACAATGAGCAGTTCTTC. Its translation: CASSLLESSYNEQFF.

In its sample, this clonotype was seen many times. CDR3 coding DNA: TGTGCCTGCACCAGGGGCTCCTACGAGCAGTACTTC. Protein sequence: CACTRGSYEQYF. The chain links TRBV30 to TRBJ2-7, with a weak D call TRBD1 (6 bases). Germline V gene lookup returns CDR1 GTSNPN and CDR2 SVGIG (reference sequence). The V end was cut by 6 bases, the J end by 0 bases, with 9 bases between. The CDR3 is 12 amino acids.

This clonotype was seen at least ten times. V gene TRBV28 combines with J gene TRBJ2-3; D remains ambiguous. The V end lost 5 bases, the J end lost 1 base, and 13 bases lay between the germline ends. The V gene's germline CDR1 is MDHEN and CDR2 SYDVKM. The CDR3 covers 15 residues. As DNA, the CDR3 is TGTGCCAGCAGTCCCGTTGGGATGGGCACAGATACGCAGTATTTT. This codes for CASSPVGMGTDTQYF.

This clonotype came up a few times. The junction departs from germline at one end; a sequencing error may be responsible. This chain links TRBV6-5 with TRBJ1-4; TRBD1 might be the D (6 bases). The CDR3 loop spans 15 amino acids. The germline gives CDR1 MNHEY, CDR2 SVGAGI. The CDR3 DNA follows: TGTGCCAACAGTTACTCCGGCGGGACAAATGAAAAACTGTTTTTT. This translates into CANSYSGGTNEKLFF.

This clonotype was counted many times. The J gene is TRBJ2-5, the V gene TRBV28; the D gene is possibly TRBD1 (6 bases). V was clipped by 4 bases and J by 4 bases, with 10 bases between them. The CDR3 consists of 13 residues. In germline, CDR1 is MDHEN, CDR2 SYDVKM. CDR3 residues: CASSSGTTETQYF. Here the CDR3 DNA reads TGTGCCAGCAGTTCCGGGACAACAGAGACCCAGTACTTC. Variable domain in full (rest from reference TRBV28 and TRBJ2-5): DVKVTQSSRYLVKRTGEKVFLECVQDMDHENMFWYRQDPGLGLRLIYFSYDVKMKEKGDIPEGYSVSREKKERFSLILESASTNQTSMYLCASSSGTTETQYFGPGTRLLVL.

A few counts support this clonotype. The V call is TRBV6-1, the J call TRBJ2-6; no clear D gene. Germline V gene sequence: CDR1 MNHNS, CDR2 SASEGT. The CDR3 is made up of 14 amino acids. Trimming cost V 2 bases and J 11 bases, with 13 bases left between them. CDR3 sequence: CASSERSYPDVLTF. DNA of the CDR3: TGTGCCAGCAGTGAAAGGTCTTACCCGGACGTCCTGACTTTC.

This rearrangement joins TRBV20-1 to TRBJ1-5; 7 bases are shared with TRBD1. The trim removed 2 bases at V and 4 bases at J, leaving 2 bases unmatched. Per germline, CDR1 DFQATT and CDR2 SNEGSKA (reference sequence). CDR3 size: 13 residues. CDR3 in amino acids: CSARQGENQPQHF. CDR3 sequence (DNA): TGCAGTGCTAGACAGGGGGAAAATCAGCCCCAGCATTTT.

This clonotype was seen ten or more times. The V and J genes are TRBV29-1 and TRBJ2-5; TRBD2 agrees at 9 bases. The CDR3 totals 15 residues. With V trimmed by 7 bases and J by 5 bases, 14 bases remained unmatched. Per germline, CDR1 SQVTM and CDR2 ANQGSEA. The chain's CDR3 is CSAQGAGGRGETQYF. The CDR3 DNA sequence: TGCAGCGCACAAGGTGCGGGAGGGCGTGGGGAGACCCAGTACTTC.

This clonotype was picked up many times. The chain carries TRBV15 and TRBJ1-1, with D uncertain. The CDR3 covers 15 residues. Per germline, CDR1 LNHNV and CDR2 YYDKDF (reference sequence). V lost 0 bases to trimming and J lost 1 base, with 9 bases between them. The CDR3 loop reads CATSRDRTGNTEAFF. The CDR3 region has the DNA TGTGCCACCAGCAGAGATCGGACGGGGAACACTGAAGCTTTCTTT.

Remarks on this clonotype: Sequence at one end of the junction differs from germline and may be a read error. V is TRBV11-2 and J is TRBJ2-3; 7 nucleotides match TRBD2. The CDR3 is 15 residues long. The germline V gene has CDR1 SGHAT and CDR2 FQNNGV. The CDR3 sequence is CPSSLDPAGAATQYF. CDR3 in DNA: TGTCCCAGCAGCTTAGATCCCGCGGGAGCAGCTACGCAGTATTTT.